The 19 T cell receptor beta chains below were found in one sample sequenced in a study of blood T cell repertoires in COVID-19. Assay: immunoSEQ multiplex PCR; the TCRdb copy retains only in-frame clones and omits some. The table shows 200,000 or so clones, with under 85% occurring only once. The specimen sequenced was peripheral blood. These TCRs come from a man aged 60 to 69 with active or convalescent COVID-19.

This clone was recorded a few times. This chain connects TRBV7-3 to TRBJ1-1, with TRBD1 matching 7 bases. The junction had 6 bases not matched to a gene; V was cut back by 5 bases and J by 3 bases. Germline lookup yields CDR1 SGHTA and CDR2 FQGTGA. The CDR3 has 14 amino acids. The CDR3 spells CASSREGAYTEAFF. The CDR3 DNA sequence: TGTGCCAGCAGCCGAGAGGGGGCATACACTGAAGCTTTCTTT.

The rearrangement links TRBV25-1 to TRBJ1-1; 7 positions agree with TRBD1. Germline V CDR1 and CDR2: MGHDK, SYGVNS. CDR3 length: 14 amino acids. With V trimmed by 4 bases and J by 6 bases, 8 bases remained unmatched. The CDR3 DNA is TGTGCCAGCAGTGCCCCCGGGACAGCAGCTGAAGCTTTCTTT. It yields the protein CASSAPGTAAEAFF.

The chain links TRBV28 to TRBJ1-5; D might be TRBD1 (6 bases). The germline gives CDR1 MDHEN, CDR2 SYDVKM. CDR3 size: 13 residues. V lost 6 bases, J lost 9 bases, and 15 bases lay in between. The CDR3 reads CASRGQGSRPQHF. CDR3 DNA sequence: TGTGCCAGCAGGGGTCAGGGGAGTCGGCCCCAGCATTTT.

The chain has TRBV27 and TRBJ2-5; perhaps TRBD2 as D (5 bases). This CDR3 comprises 17 residues. Looked up from germline, CDR1 is MNHEY and CDR2 is SMNVEV (reference sequence). Trimming pared 2 bases from V and 6 bases from J, leaving 22 bases between. The CDR3 DNA reads as TGTGCCAGCAGTTTAAGGTGGGAGCCATTGATCTTGAAGACCCAGTACTTC. This codes for CASSLRWEPLILKTQYF.

This clone was found a few times. The chain uses TRBV7-8 and TRBJ1-5; perhaps TRBD1 as D (5 bases). The CDR3 is made up of 16 amino acids. V dropped 5 bases and J dropped 6 bases, with 20 bases sitting between them. Germline assignment: CDR1 SGHVS and CDR2 FQNEAQ. The chain's CDR3 is CASSLLGGELTQPQHF. The CDR3 DNA reads as TGTGCCAGCAGCCTACTGGGGGGAGAGTTGACTCAGCCCCAGCATTTT.

V and J are TRBV6-6 and TRBJ2-1, with TRBD2 matching 8 bases. Unmatched junction bases numbered 13, after V lost 8 bases and J lost 7 bases. The CDR3 runs to 15 residues. Looked up from germline, CDR1 is MNHNY and CDR2 is SVGAGI (reference sequence). The CDR3 spells CASRDGRALENEQFF. In DNA form, the CDR3 reads TGTGCCAGCCGGGACGGGAGGGCCTTGGAGAATGAGCAGTTCTTC.

The chain couples TRBV7-9 to TRBJ2-2; 9 bases line up with TRBD2. Losses at the gene ends were 2 bases for V and 6 bases for J; bases not matched to a gene: 4. Germline lookup yields CDR1 SEHNR and CDR2 FQNEAQ (reference sequence). This CDR3 spans 15 amino acids. Here the CDR3 reads CASSLIAGVSGELFF. CDR3 DNA sequence: TGTGCCAGCAGCTTAATAGCGGGAGTGTCCGGGGAGCTGTTTTTT.

In its sample, this clone was seen a few times. The chain has TRBV5-1 and TRBJ2-7; TRBD1 aligns across 12 bases. The V and J ends lost 0 bases and 5 bases, in that order; junction bases with no gene match: 9. This CDR3 spans 17 amino acids. In germline, CDR1 is SGHRS, CDR2 YFSETQ. The CDR3 DNA reads TGCGCCAGCAGCTTGGCCCCTCCGGGACAGGGGGCCCACGAGCAGTACTTC. Amino acid sequence: CASSLAPPGQGAHEQYF.

The genes are TRBV19 and TRBJ1-4; TRBD1 matches at 7 bases. The germline gives CDR1 LNHDA, CDR2 SQIVND (reference sequence). V was clipped by 5 bases and J by 0 bases; unmatched bases: 3. This CDR3 spans 15 amino acids. This CDR3 is CASSETGATNEKLFF. As DNA, the CDR3 is TGTGCCAGTAGTGAAACAGGGGCAACTAATGAAAAACTGTTTTTT. The full variable domain, its missing parts supplied by reference TRBV19 and TRBJ1-4, is DGGITQSPKYLFRKEGQNVTLSCEQNLNHDAMYWYRQDPGQGLRLIYYSQIVNDFQKGDIAEGYSVSREKKESFPLTVTSAQKNPTAFYLCASSETGATNEKLFFGSGTQLSVL.

This chain uses TRBV7-8 with TRBJ2-1; 7 bases line up with TRBD2. CDR3 length: 17 amino acids. The trim removed 6 bases at V and 8 bases at J, leaving 19 bases unmatched. Germline-derived CDR1 and CDR2 are SGHVS and FQNEAQ. The CDR3 DNA reads as TGTGCCAGCAGTCCGTCACCCCAGCGGGGTCTCCCTGATGAGCAGTTCTTC. Protein product: CASSPSPQRGLPDEQFF.

This clone was found once. The chain joins TRBV11-2 to TRBJ1-2, with 8 bases that match TRBD1. The CDR3 has 16 residues. Trimming removed 4 bases from V and 4 bases from J; junction bases left unmatched: 11. From germline, CDR1 is SGHAT and CDR2 FQNNGV. The chain's CDR3 is CASSSFRGPWTYGYTF. CDR3 sequence (DNA): TGTGCCAGCAGCTCCTTCAGGGGGCCGTGGACCTATGGCTACACCTTC.

The rearrangement uses TRBV4-1 and TRBJ2-7; 7 nucleotides agree with TRBD2. CDR1 MGHRA and CDR2 YSYEKL come from the germline V gene. The CDR3 is 13 residues long. The V gene end was trimmed by 3 bases and the J gene end by 1 base; junction bases not matched to a gene: 0. The CDR3: CASSQRESYEQYF. The CDR3 DNA reads TGCGCCAGCAGCCAGCGGGAGTCCTACGAGCAGTACTTC.

J is TRBJ1-5 and V is TRBV5-6, with a weak D call TRBD1 (6 bases). Germline CDR1 is SGHDT and CDR2 is YYEEEE. V shed 5 bases and J shed 6 bases, with 12 bases lying between them. The CDR3 is made up of 13 amino acids. The CDR3, as DNA: TGTGCCAGCAGTCGTACAGGGTCTCAGCCCCAGCATTTT. As protein: CASSRTGSQPQHF.

The rearrangement joins TRBV11-2 to TRBJ2-2; TRBD1 might be the D (6 bases). The germline gives CDR1 SGHAT, CDR2 FQNNGV. Between the trimmed V and J ends, which lost 6 bases and 1 base, there was a span of 9 bases. CDR3 length equals 14 residues. In DNA form, the CDR3 reads TGTGCCAGCAGGACGGACAGGAACACCGGGGAGCTGTTTTTT. As protein: CASRTDRNTGELFF. The variable domain in full, with the rest retrieved from reference TRBV11-2 and TRBJ2-2, is EAGVAQSPRYKIIEKRQSVAFWCNPISGHATLYWYQQILGQGPKLLIQFQNNGVVDDSQLPKDRFSAERLKGVDSTLKIQPAKLEDSAVYLCASRTDRNTGELFFGEGSRLTVL.

The V and J genes are TRBV7-2 and TRBJ2-5, with 9 bases fitting TRBD1. The CDR3 covers 15 residues. Trimming at V came to 7 bases and at J to 1 base, leaving 7 bases not matched to a gene. The germline V gene has CDR1 SGHTA and CDR2 FQGNSA. The CDR3 region has the DNA TGTGCCAGCACCCTTATGGGACAGGGCCAAGAGACCCAGTACTTC. Its protein is CASTLMGQGQETQYF. Based on the CDR3 plus reference TRBV7-2 and TRBJ2-5, the full variable domain is GAGVSQSPSNKVTEKGKDVELRCDPISGHTALYWYRQSLGQGLEFLIYFQGNSAPDKSGLPSDRFSAERTGGSVSTLTIQRTQQEDSAVYLCASTLMGQGQETQYFGPGTRLLVL.

V and J are TRBV7-8 and TRBJ1-3; D is unclear. The CDR3 extends over 14 amino acids. In germline, CDR1 is SGHVS, CDR2 FQNEAQ. The germline V and J ends were trimmed by 1 base and 8 bases, with 12 bases remaining between them. CDR3 coding DNA: TGTGCCAGCAGCTTAGATTTGGAGTTGGACACCATATATTTT. Amino acid sequence: CASSLDLELDTIYF.

The V gene is TRBV6-1, the J gene TRBJ2-1; 7 bases are shared with TRBD2. The CDR3 has 17 residues. The V gene end was trimmed by 3 bases and the J gene end by 7 bases; junction bases not matched to a gene: 15. CDR1 is MNHNS, CDR2 SASEGT, per germline. CDR3 amino acids: CASSDSRLASPGNEQFF. CDR3 bases: TGTGCCAGCAGTGATTCCAGACTAGCCTCCCCCGGGAATGAGCAGTTCTTC.

The V call is TRBV6-2 or TRBV6-3, the J call TRBJ2-7, with a possible D match to TRBD1 (5 bases). Trimming pared 6 bases from V and 5 bases from J, leaving 20 bases between. This CDR3 spans 15 amino acids. Germline V gene lookup returns CDR1 MNHEY and CDR2 SVGEGT. The CDR3 reads CASSMMGLGAHEQYF. In DNA form, the CDR3 reads TGTGCCAGCAGCATGATGGGGCTAGGGGCCCACGAGCAGTACTTC.

The chain carries TRBV28 and TRBJ2-2; 12 positions agree with TRBD2. The CDR3 consists of 17 residues. In germline, CDR1 is MDHEN, CDR2 SYDVKM. The junction had 11 bases not matched to a gene; V was cut back by 5 bases and J by 7 bases. The CDR3 here is CASSALAGGLRSGELFF. The CDR3 DNA reads TGTGCCAGCAGTGCGCTAGCGGGAGGGTTAAGGAGCGGGGAGCTGTTTTTT.